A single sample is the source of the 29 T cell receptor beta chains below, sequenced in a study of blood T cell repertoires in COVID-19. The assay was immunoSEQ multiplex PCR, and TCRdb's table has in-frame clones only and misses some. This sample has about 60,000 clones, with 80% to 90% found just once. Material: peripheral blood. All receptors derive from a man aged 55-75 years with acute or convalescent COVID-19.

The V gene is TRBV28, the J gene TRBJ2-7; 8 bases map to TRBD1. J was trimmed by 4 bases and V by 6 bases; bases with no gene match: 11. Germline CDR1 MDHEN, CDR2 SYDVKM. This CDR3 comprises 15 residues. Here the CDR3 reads CASRLMTGEVYEQYF. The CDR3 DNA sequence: TGTGCCAGCAGATTGATGACAGGGGAGGTTTACGAGCAGTACTTC.

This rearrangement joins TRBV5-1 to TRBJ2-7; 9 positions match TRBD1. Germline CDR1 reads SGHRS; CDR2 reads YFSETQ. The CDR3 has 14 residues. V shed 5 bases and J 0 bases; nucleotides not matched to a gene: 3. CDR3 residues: CASRGTGRSYEQYF. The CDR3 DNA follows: TGCGCCAGCAGGGGGACAGGGCGCTCCTACGAGCAGTACTTC.

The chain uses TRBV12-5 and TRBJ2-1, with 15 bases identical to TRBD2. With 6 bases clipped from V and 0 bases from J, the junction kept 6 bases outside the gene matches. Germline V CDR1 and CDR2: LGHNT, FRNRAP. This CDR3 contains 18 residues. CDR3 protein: CASGGGLAGGSSYNEQFF. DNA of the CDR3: TGTGCTAGTGGAGGGGGACTAGCGGGAGGTAGCTCCTACAATGAGCAGTTCTTC.

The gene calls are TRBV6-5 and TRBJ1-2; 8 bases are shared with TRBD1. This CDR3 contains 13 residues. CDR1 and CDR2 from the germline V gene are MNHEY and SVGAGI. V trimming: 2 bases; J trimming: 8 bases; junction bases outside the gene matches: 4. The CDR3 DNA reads TGTGCCAGCAGTTACGACAGGGGTCGGGGCTACACCTTC. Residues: CASSYDRGRGYTF.

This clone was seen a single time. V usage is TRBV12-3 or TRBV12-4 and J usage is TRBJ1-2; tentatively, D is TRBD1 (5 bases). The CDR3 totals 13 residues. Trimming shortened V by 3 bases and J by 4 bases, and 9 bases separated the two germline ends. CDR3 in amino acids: CASSFLTVYGYTF. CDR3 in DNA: TGTGCCAGCAGTTTTCTGACAGTCTATGGCTACACCTTC.

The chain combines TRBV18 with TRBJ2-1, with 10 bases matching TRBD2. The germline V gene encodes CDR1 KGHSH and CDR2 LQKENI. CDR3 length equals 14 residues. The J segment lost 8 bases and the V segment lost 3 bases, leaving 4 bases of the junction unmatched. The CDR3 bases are TGTGCCAGCTCACCCCTAGCGGGAGTCGATGAGCAGTTCTTC. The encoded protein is CASSPLAGVDEQFF.

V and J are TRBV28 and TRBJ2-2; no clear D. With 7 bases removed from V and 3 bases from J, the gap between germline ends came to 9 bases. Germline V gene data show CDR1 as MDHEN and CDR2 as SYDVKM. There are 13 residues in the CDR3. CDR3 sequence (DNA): TGTGCCAGCATTTCGACTGACACCGGGGAGCTGTTTTTT. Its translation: CASISTDTGELFF. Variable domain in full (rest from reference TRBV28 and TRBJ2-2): DVKVTQSSRYLVKRTGEKVFLECVQDMDHENMFWYRQDPGLGLRLIYFSYDVKMKEKGDIPEGYSVSREKKERFSLILESASTNQTSMYLCASISTDTGELFFGEGSRLTVL.

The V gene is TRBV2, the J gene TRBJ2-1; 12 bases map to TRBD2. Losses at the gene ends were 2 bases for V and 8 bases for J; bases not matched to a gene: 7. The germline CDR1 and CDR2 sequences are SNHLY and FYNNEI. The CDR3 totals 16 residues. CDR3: CASSEPGLAGMDEQFF. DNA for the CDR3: TGTGCCAGCAGTGAACCCGGACTAGCGGGAATGGATGAGCAGTTCTTC.

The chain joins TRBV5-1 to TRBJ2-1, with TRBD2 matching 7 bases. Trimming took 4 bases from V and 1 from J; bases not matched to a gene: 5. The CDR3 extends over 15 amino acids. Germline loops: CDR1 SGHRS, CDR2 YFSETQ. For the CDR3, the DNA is TGCGCCAGCAGCCCGGGGGGTAGATCCTACAATGAGCAGTTCTTC. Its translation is CASSPGGRSYNEQFF.

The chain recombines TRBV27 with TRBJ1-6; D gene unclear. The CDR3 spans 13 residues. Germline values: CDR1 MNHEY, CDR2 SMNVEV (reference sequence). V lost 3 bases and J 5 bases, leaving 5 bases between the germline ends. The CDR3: CASSFADNSPLHF. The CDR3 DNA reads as TGTGCCAGCAGTTTTGCAGATAATTCACCCCTCCACTTT.

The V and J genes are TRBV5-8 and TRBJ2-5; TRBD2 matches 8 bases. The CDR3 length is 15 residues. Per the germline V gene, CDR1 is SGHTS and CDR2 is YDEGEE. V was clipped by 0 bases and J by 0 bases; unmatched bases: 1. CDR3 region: CASSLGLANQETQYF. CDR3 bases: TGTGCCAGCAGCTTGGGACTAGCGAACCAAGAGACCCAGTACTTC.

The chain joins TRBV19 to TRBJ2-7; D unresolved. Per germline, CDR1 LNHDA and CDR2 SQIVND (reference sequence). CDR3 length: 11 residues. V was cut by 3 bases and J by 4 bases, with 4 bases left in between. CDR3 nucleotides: TGTGCCAGTAGTATGTCTTACGAGCAGTACTTC. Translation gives CASSMSYEQYF.

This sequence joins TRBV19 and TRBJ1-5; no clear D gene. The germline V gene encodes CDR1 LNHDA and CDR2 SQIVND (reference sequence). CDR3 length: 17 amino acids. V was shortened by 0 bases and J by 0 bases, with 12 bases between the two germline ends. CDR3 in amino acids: CASSIDYNSYSNQPQHF. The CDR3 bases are TGTGCCAGTAGTATAGATTATAACAGCTATAGCAATCAGCCCCAGCATTTT.

CDR3 residues: CASSVAPSGIYSGANVLTF. CDR3 nucleotide sequence: TGTGCCAGCAGCGTCGCCCCTAGCGGGATATACTCTGGGGCCAACGTCCTGACTTTC. The chain links TRBV9 to TRBJ2-6; 9 bases match TRBD2. The CDR3 contains 19 residues. The trim removed 2 bases at V and 0 bases at J, leaving 9 bases unmatched. The germline V gene encodes CDR1 SGDLS and CDR2 YYNGEE.

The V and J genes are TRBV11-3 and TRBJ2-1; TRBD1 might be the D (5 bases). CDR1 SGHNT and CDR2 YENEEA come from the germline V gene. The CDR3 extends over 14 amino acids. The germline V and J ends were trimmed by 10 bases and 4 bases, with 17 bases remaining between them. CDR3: CATLDTRTYNEQFF. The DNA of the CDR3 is TGTGCCACCCTCGATACGCGGACATACAATGAGCAGTTCTTC.

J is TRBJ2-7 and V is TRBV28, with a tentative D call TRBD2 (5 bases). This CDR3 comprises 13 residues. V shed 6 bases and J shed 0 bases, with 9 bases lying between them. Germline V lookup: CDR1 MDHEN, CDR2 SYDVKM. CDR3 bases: TGTGCCAGCAGGGCGGGCCACTCCTACGAGCAGTACTTC. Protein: CASRAGHSYEQYF. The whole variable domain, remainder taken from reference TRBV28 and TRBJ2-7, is DVKVTQSSRYLVKRTGEKVFLECVQDMDHENMFWYRQDPGLGLRLIYFSYDVKMKEKGDIPEGYSVSREKKERFSLILESASTNQTSMYLCASRAGHSYEQYFGPGTRLTVT.

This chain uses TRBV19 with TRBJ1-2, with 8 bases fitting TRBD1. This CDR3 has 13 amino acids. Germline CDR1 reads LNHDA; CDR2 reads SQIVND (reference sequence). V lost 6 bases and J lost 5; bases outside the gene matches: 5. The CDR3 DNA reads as TGTGCCAGTAGCATGACAGGGGAGTATGGCTACACCTTC. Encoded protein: CASSMTGEYGYTF.

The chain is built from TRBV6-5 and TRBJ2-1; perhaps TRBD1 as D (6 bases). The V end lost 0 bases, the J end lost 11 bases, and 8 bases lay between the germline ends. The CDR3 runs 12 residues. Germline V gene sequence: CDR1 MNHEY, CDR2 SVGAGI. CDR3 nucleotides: TGTGCCAGCAGTTACTCTCGGGACAAGCAGTTCTTC. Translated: CASSYSRDKQFF.

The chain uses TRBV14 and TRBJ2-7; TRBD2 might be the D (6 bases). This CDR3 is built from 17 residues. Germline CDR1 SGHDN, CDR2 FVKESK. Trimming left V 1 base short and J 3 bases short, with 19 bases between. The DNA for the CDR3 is TGTGCCAGCAGCCAAGGTCTTCTGAGGGGAGGAAGCTACGAGCAGTACTTC. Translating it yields CASSQGLLRGGSYEQYF. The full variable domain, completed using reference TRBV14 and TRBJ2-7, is EAGVTQFPSHSVIEKGQTVTLRCDPISGHDNLYWYRRVMGKEIKFLLHFVKESKQDESGMPNNRFLAERTGGTYSTLKVQPAELEDSGVYFCASSQGLLRGGSYEQYFGPGTRLTVT.

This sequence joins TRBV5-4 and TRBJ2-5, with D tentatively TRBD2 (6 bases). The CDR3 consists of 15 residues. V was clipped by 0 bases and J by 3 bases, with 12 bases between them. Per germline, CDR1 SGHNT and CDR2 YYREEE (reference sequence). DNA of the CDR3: TGTGCCAGCAGCTTGGGAGGACTAAGGAAAGAGACCCAGTACTTC. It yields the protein CASSLGGLRKETQYF.

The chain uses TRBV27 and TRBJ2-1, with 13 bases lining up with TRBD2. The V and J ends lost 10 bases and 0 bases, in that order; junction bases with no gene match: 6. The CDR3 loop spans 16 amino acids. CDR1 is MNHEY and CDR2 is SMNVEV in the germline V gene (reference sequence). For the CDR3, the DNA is TGTGCCACCACGACTAGCGGGAGGAGCTCCTACAATGAGCAGTTCTTC. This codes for CATTTSGRSSYNEQFF.

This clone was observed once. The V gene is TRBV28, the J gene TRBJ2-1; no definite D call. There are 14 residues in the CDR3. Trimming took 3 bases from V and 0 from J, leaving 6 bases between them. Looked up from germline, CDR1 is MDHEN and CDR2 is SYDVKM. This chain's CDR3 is CASSFISSYNEQFF. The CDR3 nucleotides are TGTGCCAGCAGTTTCATTAGCTCCTACAATGAGCAGTTCTTC.

The CDR3 nucleotides are TGCAGTGCTAGTTGGGAGGGCGACCAAGGGGAGACCCAGTACTTC. The encoded protein is CSASWEGDQGETQYF. The rearrangement uses TRBV20-1 and TRBJ2-5; 7 bases agree with TRBD2. The germline V gene encodes CDR1 DFQATT and CDR2 SNEGSKA (reference sequence). CDR3 length: 15 amino acids. The ends lost 3 bases at V and 5 bases at J; junction bases unmatched: 12.

The CDR3 sequence: CASSLGTGGSQETQYF. As DNA, the CDR3 is TGTGCCAGCTCACTTGGGACAGGGGGTTCCCAAGAGACCCAGTACTTC. The chain joins TRBV18 to TRBJ2-5; TRBD1 matches 11 bases. This CDR3 has 16 amino acids. The junction had 5 bases not matched to a gene; V was cut back by 4 bases and J by 1 base. The germline CDR1 and CDR2 sequences are KGHSH and LQKENI.

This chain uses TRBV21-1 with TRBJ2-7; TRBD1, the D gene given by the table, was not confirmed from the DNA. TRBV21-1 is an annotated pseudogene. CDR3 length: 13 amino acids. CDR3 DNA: TGTGCCAGCAGCAAGGGGGACAGCGGGGAGCAGTACTTC. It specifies CASSKGDSGEQYF.

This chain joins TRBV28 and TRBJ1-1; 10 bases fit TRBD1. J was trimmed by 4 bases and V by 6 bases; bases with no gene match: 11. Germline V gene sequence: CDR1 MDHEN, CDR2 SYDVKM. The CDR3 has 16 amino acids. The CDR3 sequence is CASSSIDRGRGTEAFF. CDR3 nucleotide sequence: TGTGCCAGCAGCTCCATCGACAGGGGGCGCGGCACTGAAGCTTTCTTT.

The CDR3 sequence: CASSLKWGGLLRAFF. In DNA form, the CDR3 reads TGTGCCAGCAGTTTAAAGTGGGGGGGCTTACTCAGAGCTTTCTTT. The V call is TRBV27, the J call TRBJ1-1, with D maybe TRBD1 (6 bases). V lost 2 bases to trimming and J lost 10 bases, with 20 bases between them. Germline-derived CDR1 and CDR2 are MNHEY and SMNVEV (reference sequence). This CDR3 has 15 amino acids.

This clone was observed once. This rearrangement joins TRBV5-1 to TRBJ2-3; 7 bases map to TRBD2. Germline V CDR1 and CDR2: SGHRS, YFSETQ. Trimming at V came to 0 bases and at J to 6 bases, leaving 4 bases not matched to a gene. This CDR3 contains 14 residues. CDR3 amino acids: CASSLGLAIDTQYF. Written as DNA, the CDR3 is TGCGCCAGCAGCTTGGGACTAGCTATCGATACGCAGTATTTT. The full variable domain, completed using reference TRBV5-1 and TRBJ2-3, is KAGVTQTPRYLIKTRGQQVTLSCSPISGHRSVSWYQQTPGQGLQFLFEYFSETQRNKGNFPGRFSGRQFSNSRSEMNVSTLELGDSALYLCASSLGLAIDTQYFGPGTRLTVL.

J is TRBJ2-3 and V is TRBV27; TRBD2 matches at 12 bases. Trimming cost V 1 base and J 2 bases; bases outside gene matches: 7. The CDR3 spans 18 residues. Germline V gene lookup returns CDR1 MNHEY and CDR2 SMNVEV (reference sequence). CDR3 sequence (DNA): TGTGCCAGCAGTTTATGGCCGACTAGCGGGAGTTTCACAGATACGCAGTATTTT. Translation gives CASSLWPTSGSFTDTQYF.